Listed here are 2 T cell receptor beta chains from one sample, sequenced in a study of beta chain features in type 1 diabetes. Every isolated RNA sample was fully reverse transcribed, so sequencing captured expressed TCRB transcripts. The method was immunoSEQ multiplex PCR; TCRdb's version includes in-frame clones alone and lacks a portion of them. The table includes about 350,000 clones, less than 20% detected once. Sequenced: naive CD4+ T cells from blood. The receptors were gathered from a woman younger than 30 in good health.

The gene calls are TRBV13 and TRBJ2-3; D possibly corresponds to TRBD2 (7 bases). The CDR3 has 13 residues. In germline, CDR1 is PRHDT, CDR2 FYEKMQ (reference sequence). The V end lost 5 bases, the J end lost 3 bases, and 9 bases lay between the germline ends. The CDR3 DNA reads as TGTGCCAGCAGCGGGGGGGCAACAGATACGCAGTATTTT. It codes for CASSGGATDTQYF.

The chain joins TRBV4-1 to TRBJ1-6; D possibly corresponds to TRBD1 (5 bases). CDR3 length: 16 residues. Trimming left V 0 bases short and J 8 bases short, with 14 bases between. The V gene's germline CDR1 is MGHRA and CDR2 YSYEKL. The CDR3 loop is CASSQEGGGNYSPLHF. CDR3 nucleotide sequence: TGCGCCAGCAGCCAAGAGGGGGGAGGGAACTATTCACCCCTCCACTTT.